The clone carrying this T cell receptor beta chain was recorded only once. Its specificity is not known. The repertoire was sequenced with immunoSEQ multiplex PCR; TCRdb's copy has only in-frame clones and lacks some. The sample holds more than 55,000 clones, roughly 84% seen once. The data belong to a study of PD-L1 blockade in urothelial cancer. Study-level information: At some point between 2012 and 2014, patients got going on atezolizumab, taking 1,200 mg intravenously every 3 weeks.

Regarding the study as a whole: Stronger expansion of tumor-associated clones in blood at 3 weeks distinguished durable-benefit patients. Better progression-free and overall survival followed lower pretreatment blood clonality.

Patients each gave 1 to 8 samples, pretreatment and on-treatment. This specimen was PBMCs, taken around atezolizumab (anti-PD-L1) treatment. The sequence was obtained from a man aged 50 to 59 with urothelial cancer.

As DNA, the CDR3 is TGTGCCAGCAAACCCCAGACAGGGGAACGTCAGCCCCAGCATTTT. Translating gives CASKPQTGERQPQHF. The chain carries TRBV6-1 and TRBJ1-5; TRBD1 agrees at 8 bases. Germline CDR1 reads MNHNS; CDR2 reads SASEGT. J was trimmed by 6 bases and V by 7 bases; bases with no gene match: 11. The CDR3 sequence is 15 residues long.